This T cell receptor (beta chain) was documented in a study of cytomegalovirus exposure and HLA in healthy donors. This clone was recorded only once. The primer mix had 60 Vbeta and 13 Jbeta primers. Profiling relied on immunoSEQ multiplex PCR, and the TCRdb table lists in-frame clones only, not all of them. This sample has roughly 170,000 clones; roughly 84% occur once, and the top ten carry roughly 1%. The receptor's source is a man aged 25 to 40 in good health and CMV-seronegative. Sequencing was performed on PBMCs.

CDR3 amino acids: CASSQQGGGETQYF. The CDR3 DNA is TGTGCCAGCAGCCAACAGGGGGGGGGAGAGACCCAGTACTTC. The chain combines TRBV11-3 with TRBJ2-5; possibly TRBD1 for D (8 bases). CDR1 and CDR2 (germline): SGHNT, YENEEA. This CDR3 contains 14 residues. V lost 5 bases and J lost 4, with 14 bases in between.